This TCR beta chain was documented in a study of T cells after yellow fever vaccination. Study-wide context: Researchers used SMART-Seq v4 Ultra Low Input to prepare fractions that had low cell numbers.

In its sample, this clonotype was seen a few times. The antigen is undetermined. From germline, CDR1 is MGHRA and CDR2 YSYEKL. With 1 base clipped from V and 0 bases from J, the junction kept 2 bases outside the gene matches. The CDR3 spans 16 residues. Overall study findings and caveats: Few clonotypes appeared in both CD4 and CD8 compartments.

In TCRdb, the 5' RACE reads were re-called with MiXCR into one record per CDR3 protein. The sample gives about 630,000 distinct CDR3 sequences, approximately 13% of which show up once; around 14% is in the top ten. The TCR was taken from a man aged 25 to 45 who received the YFV17D yellow fever vaccine. The material sequenced was PBMCs, taken on the day of the yellow fever booster vaccination. The chain recombines TRBV4-1 with TRBJ2-1; 8 positions match TRBD2. CDR3 in DNA: TGCGCCAGCAGCCAAGCCGGGACTAGCTCCTACAATGAGCAGTTCTTC. This gives the protein CASSQAGTSSYNEQFF.